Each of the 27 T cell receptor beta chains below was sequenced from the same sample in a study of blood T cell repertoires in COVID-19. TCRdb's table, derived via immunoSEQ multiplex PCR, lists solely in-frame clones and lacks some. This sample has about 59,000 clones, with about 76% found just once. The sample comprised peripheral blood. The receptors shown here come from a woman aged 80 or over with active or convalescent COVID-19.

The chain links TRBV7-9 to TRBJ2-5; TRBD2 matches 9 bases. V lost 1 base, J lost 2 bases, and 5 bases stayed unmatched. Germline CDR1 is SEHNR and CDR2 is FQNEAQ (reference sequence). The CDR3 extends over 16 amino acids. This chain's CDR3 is CASSLGASGTQETQYF. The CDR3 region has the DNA TGTGCCAGCAGCTTAGGGGCTAGCGGGACACAAGAGACCCAGTACTTC. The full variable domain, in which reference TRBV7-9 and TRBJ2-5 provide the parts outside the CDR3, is DTGVSQNPRHKITKRGQNVTFRCDPISEHNRLYWYRQTLGQGPEFLTYFQNEAQLEKSRLLSDRFSAERPKGSFSTLEIQRTEQGDSAMYLCASSLGASGTQETQYFGPGTRLLVL.

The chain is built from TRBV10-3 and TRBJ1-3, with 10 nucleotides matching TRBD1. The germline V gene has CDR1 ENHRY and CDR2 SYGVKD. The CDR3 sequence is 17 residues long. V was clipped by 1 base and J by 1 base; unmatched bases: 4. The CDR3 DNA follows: TGTGCCATCAGTGAGTTAGGGACAGGGGATTCTGGAAACACCATATATTTT. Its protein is CAISELGTGDSGNTIYF.

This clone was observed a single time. CDR3 coding DNA: TGCAGCGTTGACCAAGGAAAGGGGACTGAAGCTTTCTTT. Its protein is CSVDQGKGTEAFF. The gene calls are TRBV29-1 and TRBJ1-1; D is perhaps TRBD1 (5 bases). This CDR3 has 13 residues. The germline V gene encodes CDR1 SQVTM and CDR2 ANQGSEA. V lost 3 bases to trimming and J lost 5 bases, with 13 bases between them.

The CDR3 here is CASSSGSSGNTIYF. The CDR3 DNA is TGTGCCAGCAGCTCGGGTAGCTCTGGAAACACCATATATTTT. The V gene is TRBV7-2, the J gene TRBJ1-3; D is undetermined. The CDR3 runs to 14 residues. The germline gives CDR1 SGHTA, CDR2 FQGNSA. With 4 bases removed from V and 0 bases from J, the gap between germline ends came to 7 bases.

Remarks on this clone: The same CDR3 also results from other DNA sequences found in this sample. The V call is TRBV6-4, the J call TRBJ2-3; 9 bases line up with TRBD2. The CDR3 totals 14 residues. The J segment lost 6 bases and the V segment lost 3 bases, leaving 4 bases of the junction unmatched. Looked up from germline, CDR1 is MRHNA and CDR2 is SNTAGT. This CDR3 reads CASSEGLAGDTQYF. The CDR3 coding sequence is TGTGCCAGCAGTGAAGGTCTAGCGGGGGATACGCAGTATTTT.

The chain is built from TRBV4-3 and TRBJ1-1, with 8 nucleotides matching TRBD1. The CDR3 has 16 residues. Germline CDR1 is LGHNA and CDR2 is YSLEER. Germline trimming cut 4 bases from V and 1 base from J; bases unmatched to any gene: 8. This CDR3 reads CASSRATGGRNTEAFF. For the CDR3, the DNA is TGCGCCAGCAGCCGGGCTACAGGGGGTCGGAACACTGAAGCTTTCTTT.

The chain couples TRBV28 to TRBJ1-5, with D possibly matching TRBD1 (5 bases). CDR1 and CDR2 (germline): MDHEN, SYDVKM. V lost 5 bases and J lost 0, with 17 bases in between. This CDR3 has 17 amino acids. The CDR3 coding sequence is TGTGCCAGCAGTCTCCAAATGACAGCCTATAGCAATCAGCCCCAGCATTTT. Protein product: CASSLQMTAYSNQPQHF.

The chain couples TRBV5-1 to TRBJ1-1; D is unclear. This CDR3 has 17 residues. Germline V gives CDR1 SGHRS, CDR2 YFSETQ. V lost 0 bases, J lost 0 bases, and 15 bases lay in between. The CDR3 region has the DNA TGCGCCAGCAGCTTGGCCTTGGGAGTTAACATGAACACTGAAGCTTTCTTT. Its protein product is CASSLALGVNMNTEAFF.

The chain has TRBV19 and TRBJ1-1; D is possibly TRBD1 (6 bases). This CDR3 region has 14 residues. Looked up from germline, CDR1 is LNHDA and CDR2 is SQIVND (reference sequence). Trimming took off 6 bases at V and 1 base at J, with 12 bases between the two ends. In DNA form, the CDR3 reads TGTGCCAGTAGCCACAGGGAAACGAACACTGAAGCTTTCTTT. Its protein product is CASSHRETNTEAFF.

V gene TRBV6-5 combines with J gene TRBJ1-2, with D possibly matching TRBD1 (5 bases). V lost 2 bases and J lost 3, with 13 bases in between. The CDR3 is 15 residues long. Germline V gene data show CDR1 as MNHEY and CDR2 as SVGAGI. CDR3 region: CASSYGAALYYGYTF. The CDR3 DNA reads TGTGCCAGCAGTTACGGGGCGGCCTTATACTATGGCTACACCTTC.

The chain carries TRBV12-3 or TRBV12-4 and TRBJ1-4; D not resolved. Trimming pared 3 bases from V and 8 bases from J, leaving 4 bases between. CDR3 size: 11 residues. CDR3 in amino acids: CASSFQEKLFF. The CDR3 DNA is TGTGCCAGCAGTTTTCAGGAAAAACTGTTTTTT.

CDR3 residues: CASRADTTYEQYF. As DNA, the CDR3 is TGTGCCAGCAGGGCGGACACTACCTACGAGCAGTACTTC. This sequence joins TRBV2 and TRBJ2-7; TRBD1 might be the D (5 bases). V was clipped by 6 bases and J by 2 bases, with 11 bases between them. The CDR3 spans 13 residues. The germline V gene encodes CDR1 SNHLY and CDR2 FYNNEI.

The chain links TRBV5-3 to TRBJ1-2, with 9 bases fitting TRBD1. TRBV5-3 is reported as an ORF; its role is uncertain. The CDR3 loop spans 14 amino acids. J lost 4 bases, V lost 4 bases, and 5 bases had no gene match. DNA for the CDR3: TGTGCCAGAAGCACCACGGACAGGGGCTATGGCTACACCTTC. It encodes CARSTTDRGYGYTF.

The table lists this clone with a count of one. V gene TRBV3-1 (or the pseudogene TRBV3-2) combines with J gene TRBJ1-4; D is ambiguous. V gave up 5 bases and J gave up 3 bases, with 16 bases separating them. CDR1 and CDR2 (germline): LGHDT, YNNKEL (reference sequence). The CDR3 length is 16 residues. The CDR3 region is CASSKVGRAPNEKLFF. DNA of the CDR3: TGTGCCAGCAGCAAAGTCGGGCGGGCGCCTAATGAAAAACTGTTTTTT.

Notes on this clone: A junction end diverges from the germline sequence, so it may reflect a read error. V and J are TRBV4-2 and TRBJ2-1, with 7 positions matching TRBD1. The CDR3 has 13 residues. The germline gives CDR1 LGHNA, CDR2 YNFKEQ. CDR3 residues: CASSQDSGQPRLF. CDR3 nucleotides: TGTGCCAGCAGCCAGGACTCGGGACAGCCACGGCTCTTC.

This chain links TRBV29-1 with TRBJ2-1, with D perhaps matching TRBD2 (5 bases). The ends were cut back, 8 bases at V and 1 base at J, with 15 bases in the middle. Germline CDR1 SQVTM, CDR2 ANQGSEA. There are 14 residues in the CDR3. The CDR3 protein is CSLRAANSYNEQFF. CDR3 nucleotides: TGCAGCTTGAGGGCGGCAAATTCCTACAATGAGCAGTTCTTC.

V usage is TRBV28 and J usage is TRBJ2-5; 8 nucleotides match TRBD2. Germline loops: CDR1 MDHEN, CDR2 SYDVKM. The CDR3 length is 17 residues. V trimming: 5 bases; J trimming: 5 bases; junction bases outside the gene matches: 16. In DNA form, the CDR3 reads TGTGCCAGCAGTCCCTCCCGGGGCGGGGGGCACCTTGAGACCCAGTACTTC. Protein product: CASSPSRGGGHLETQYF.

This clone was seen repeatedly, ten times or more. CDR3 DNA sequence: TGTGCCAGCAGTGAAGTTGAGGGGGCGGTTTCCCTGCAGTATTTT. It translates to CASSEVEGAVSLQYF. The V and J genes are TRBV6-1 and TRBJ2-3; 7 positions agree with TRBD1. Germline CDR1 reads MNHNS; CDR2 reads SASEGT. CDR3 length: 15 residues. Trimming removed 1 base from V and 11 bases from J; junction bases left unmatched: 12.

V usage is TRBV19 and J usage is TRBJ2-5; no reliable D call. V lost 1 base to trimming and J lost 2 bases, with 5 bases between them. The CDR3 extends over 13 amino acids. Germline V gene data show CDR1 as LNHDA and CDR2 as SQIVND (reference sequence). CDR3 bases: TGTGCCAGTAGTATAGTGGCACAAGAGACCCAGTACTTC. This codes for CASSIVAQETQYF.

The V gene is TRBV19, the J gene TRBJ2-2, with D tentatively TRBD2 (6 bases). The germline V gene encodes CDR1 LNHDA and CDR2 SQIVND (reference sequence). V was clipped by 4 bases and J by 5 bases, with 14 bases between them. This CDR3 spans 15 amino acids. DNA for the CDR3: TGTGCCAGTAGTAGTTTCGGGAGTCCAACCGGGGAGCTGTTTTTT. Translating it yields CASSSFGSPTGELFF.

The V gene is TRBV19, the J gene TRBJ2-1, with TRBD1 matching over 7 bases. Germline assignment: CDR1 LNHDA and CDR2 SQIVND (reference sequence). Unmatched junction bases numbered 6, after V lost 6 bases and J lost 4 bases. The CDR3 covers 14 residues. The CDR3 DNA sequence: TGTGCCAGTAGGGGACAGAGACTTTACAATGAGCAGTTCTTC. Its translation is CASRGQRLYNEQFF.

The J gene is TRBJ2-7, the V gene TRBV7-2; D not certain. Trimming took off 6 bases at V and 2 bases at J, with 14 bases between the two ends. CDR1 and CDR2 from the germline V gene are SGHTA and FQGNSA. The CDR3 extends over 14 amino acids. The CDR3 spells CASRASGTTYEQYF. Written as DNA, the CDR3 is TGTGCCAGCAGGGCCTCAGGTACGACCTACGAGCAGTACTTC.

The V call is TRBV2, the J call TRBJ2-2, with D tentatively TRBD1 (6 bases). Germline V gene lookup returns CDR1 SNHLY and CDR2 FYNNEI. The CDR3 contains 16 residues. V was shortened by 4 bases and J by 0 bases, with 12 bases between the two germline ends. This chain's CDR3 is CASSVLGAANTGELFF. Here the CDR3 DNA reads TGTGCCAGCAGTGTACTGGGGGCTGCGAACACCGGGGAGCTGTTTTTT.

CDR3: CASSQERTGSPEAFF. The CDR3 DNA is TGTGCCAGCAGCCAAGAGAGGACAGGGAGTCCTGAAGCTTTCTTT. The rearrangement joins TRBV3-1 (or the pseudogene TRBV3-2) to TRBJ1-1, with 8 bases identical to TRBD1. The length of the CDR3 is 15 residues. Germline trimming cut 0 bases from V and 6 bases from J; bases unmatched to any gene: 6. The germline CDR1 and CDR2 sequences are LGHDT and YNNKEL (reference sequence).

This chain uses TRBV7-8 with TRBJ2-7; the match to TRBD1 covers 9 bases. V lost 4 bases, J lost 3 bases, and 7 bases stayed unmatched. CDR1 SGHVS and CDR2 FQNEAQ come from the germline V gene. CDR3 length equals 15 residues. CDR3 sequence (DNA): TGTGCCAGCAGCTGGACCGGGACAGGGATCTACGAGCAGTACTTC. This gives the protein CASSWTGTGIYEQYF.

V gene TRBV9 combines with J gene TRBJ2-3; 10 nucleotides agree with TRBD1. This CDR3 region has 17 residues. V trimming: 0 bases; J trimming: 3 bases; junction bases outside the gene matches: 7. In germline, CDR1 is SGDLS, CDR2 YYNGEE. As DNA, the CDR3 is TGTGCCAGCAGCGTAGCTATCCGGGACAGGGGAACAGATACGCAGTATTTT. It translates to CASSVAIRDRGTDTQYF.

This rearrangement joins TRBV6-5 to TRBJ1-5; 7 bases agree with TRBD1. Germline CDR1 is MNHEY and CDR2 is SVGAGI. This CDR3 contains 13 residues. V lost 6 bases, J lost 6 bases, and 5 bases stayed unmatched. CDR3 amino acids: CASSPDRAQPQHF. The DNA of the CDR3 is TGTGCCAGCAGCCCCGACAGGGCTCAGCCCCAGCATTTT.